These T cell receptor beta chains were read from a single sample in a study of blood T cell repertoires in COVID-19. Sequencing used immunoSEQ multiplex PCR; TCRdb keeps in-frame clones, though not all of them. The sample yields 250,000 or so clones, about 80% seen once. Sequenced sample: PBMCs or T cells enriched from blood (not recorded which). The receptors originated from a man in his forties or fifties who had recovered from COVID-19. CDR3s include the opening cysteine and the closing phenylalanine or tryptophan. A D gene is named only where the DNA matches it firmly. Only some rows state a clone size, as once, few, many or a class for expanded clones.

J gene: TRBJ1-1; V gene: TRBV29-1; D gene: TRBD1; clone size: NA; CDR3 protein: CSAPFQGVTEAFF; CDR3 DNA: TGCAGCGCGCCTTTCCAGGGGGTAACTGAAGCTTTCTTT
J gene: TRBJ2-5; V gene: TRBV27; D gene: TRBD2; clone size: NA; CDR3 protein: CASRLGSGRGETQYF; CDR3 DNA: TGTGCCAGCAGGCTGGGTAGCGGGAGAGGGGAGACCCAGTACTTC
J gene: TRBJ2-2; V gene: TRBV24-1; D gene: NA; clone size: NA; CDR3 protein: CATSGRANTGELFF; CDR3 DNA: TGTGCCACCAGTGGTCGCGCGAACACCGGGGAGCTGTTTTTT
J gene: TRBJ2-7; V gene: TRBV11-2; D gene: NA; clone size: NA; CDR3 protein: CASRVLRGGSSHEQYF; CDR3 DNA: TGTGCCAGCCGCGTACTGAGGGGAGGATCATCCCACGAGCAGTACTTC
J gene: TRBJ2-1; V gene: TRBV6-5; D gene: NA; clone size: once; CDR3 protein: CASSYDVGEGYNEQFF; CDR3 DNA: TGTGCCAGCAGTTACGATGTGGGAGAAGGATACAATGAGCAGTTCTTC
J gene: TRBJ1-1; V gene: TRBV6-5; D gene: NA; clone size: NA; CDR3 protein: CASSEGFGTTAFF; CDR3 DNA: TGTGCCAGCAGCGAGGGGTTCGGGACTACGGCTTTCTTT
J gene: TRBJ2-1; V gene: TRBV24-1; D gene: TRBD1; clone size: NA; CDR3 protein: CATSSFDRGNEQFF; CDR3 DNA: TGTGCCACTTCCAGCTTTGACAGGGGCAATGAGCAGTTCTTC
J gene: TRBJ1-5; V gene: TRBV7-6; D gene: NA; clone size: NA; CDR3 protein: CASSLDAGYQPQHF; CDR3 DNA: TGTGCCAGCAGCTTAGATGCGGGATATCAGCCCCAGCATTTT
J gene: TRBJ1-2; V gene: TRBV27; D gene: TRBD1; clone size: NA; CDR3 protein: CASSSTGNYGYTF; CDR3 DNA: TGTGCCAGCAGTTCGACAGGGAACTATGGCTACACCTTC
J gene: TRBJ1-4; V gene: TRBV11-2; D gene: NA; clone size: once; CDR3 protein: CASSMTPLAGEKLFF; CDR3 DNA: TGTGCCAGCAGCATGACACCGTTGGCTGGTGAAAAACTGTTTTTT
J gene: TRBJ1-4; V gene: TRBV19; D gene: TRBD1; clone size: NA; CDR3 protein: CASGDRGHTANEKLFF; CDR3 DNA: TGTGCCAGTGGGGACAGGGGGCATACAGCTAATGAAAAACTGTTTTTT
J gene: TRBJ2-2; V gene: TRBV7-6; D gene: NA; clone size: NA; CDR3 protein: CASSLESGLGSGTGELFF; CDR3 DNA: TGTGCCAGCAGCTTAGAATCCGGATTAGGTTCGGGCACCGGGGAGCTGTTTTTT